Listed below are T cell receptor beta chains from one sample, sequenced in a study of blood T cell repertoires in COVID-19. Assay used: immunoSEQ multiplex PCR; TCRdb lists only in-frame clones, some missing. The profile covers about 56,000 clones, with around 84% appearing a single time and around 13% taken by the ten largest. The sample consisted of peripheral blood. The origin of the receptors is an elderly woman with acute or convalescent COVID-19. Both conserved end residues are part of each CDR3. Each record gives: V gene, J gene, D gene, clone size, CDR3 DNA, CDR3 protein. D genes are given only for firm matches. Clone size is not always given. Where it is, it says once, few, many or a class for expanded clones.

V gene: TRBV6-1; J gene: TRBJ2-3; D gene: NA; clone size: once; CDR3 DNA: TGTGCCAGCAGTGAGGGGCAGGGTTTGGATACGCAGTATTTT; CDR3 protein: CASSEGQGLDTQYF
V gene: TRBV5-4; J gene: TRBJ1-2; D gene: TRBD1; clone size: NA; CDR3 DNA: TGTGCCAGCAGCTCCTCCGGGACAGTTTATGGCTACACCTTC; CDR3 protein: CASSSSGTVYGYTF
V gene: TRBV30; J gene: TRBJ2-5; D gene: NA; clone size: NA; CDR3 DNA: TGTGCCTGGAGTGGGTCACGGGGGGAGACCCAGTACTTC; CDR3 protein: CAWSGSRGETQYF
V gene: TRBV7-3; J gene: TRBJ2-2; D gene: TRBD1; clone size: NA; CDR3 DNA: TGTGCCAGCAGCTCCGGGACAGGGGCCACCGGGGAGCTGTTTTTT; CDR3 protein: CASSSGTGATGELFF
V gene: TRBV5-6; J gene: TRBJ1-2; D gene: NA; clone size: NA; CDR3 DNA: TGTGCCAGCAGCTTGGTGGGGAGGGTCGACTATGGCTACACCTTC; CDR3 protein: CASSLVGRVDYGYTF
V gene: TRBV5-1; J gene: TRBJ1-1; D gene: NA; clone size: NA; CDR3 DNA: TGCGCCAGCAGCTTGGGGCCTCAGGGTGGCGGAACTGAAGCTTTCTTT; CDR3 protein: CASSLGPQGGGTEAFF
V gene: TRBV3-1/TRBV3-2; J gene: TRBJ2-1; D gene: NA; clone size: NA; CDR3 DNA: TGTGCCAGCAGTTGGGAGGGAGGGGGCTCCTACAATGAGCAGTTCTTC; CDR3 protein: CASSWEGGGSYNEQFF
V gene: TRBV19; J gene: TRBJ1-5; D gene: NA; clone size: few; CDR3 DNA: TGTGCCAGTAGTCTACAGGACGGCAAGGGACAGCCCCAGCATTTT; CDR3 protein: CASSLQDGKGQPQHF
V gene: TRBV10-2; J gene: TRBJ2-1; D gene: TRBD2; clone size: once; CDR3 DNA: TGCGCCAGCAGTGGTTCTAGCGGATATTATGAGCAGTTCTTC; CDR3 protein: CASSGSSGYYEQFF
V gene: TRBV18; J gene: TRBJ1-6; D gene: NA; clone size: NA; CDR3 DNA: TGTGCCAGCTCACCGGAGGGTTCACCCCTCCACTTT; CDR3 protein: CASSPEGSPLHF
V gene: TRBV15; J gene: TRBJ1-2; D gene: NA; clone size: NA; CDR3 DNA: TGTGCCACCAGCAGAGGCGAGGGCGGCTATGGCTACACCTTC; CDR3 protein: CATSRGEGGYGYTF
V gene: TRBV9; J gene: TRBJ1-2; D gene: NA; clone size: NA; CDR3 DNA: TGTGCCAGCAGCGCAGACGGGACACCTAGCTATGGCTACACCTTC; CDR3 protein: CASSADGTPSYGYTF
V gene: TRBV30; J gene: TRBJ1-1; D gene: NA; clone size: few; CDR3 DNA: TGTGCCTGGAGTGGGGGAGGGTCGGGGTCTGAAGCTTTCTTT; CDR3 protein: CAWSGGGSGSEAFF
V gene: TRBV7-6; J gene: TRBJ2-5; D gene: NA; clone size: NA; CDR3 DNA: TGTGCCAGCAGCCCCAACATCGGGATGTCTGTGGAGACCCAGTACTTC; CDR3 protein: CASSPNIGMSVETQYF
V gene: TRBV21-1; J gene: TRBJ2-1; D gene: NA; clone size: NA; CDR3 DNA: TGTGCCAGCAGCAACCTAGCGGGGAACTCCTACAATGAGCAGTTCTTC; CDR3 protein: CASSNLAGNSYNEQFF
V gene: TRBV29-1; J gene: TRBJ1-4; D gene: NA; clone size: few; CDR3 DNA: TGCAGCGTCGCGCCGGGAGCTAATGAAAAACTGTTTTTT; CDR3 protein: CSVAPGANEKLFF
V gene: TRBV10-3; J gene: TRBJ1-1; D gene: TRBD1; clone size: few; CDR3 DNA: TGTGCCATCGGCGGACAGGGGGCGGGAATGAACACTGAAGCTTTCTTT; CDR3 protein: CAIGGQGAGMNTEAFF
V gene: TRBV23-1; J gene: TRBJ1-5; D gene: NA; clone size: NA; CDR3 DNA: TGCGCCAGGTTTGGAGTAGGTGGCAATCAGCCCCAGCATTTT; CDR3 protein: CARFGVGGNQPQHF
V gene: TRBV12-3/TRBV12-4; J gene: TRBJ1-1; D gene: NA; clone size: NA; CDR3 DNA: TGTGCCAGCAGTTTCCAGGTCTTTGAAGCTTTCTTT; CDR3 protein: CASSFQVFEAFF
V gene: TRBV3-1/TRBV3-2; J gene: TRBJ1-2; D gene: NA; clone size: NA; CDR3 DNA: TGTGCCAGCAGCCAAGATCGCCGGGGACTCTATGGCTACACCTTC; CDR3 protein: CASSQDRRGLYGYTF
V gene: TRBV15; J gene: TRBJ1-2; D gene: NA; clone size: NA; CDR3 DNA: TGTGCCACCAGGTCCGAGTTTAACTATGGCTACACCTTC; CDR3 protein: CATRSEFNYGYTF
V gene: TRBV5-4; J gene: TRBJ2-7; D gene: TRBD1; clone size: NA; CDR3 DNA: TGTGCCAGCAGCTTGCGGACAGGGGCGGCCTACGAGCAGTACTTC; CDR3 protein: CASSLRTGAAYEQYF
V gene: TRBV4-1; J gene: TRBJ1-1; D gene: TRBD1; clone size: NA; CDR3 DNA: TGCGCCAGCAGCCAAGATGGTAACAGGGGATACACTGAAGCTTTCTTT; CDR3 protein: CASSQDGNRGYTEAFF
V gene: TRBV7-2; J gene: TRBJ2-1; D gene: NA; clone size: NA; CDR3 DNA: TGTGCCAGCAGACCACCGGGACTGCACTACAATGAGCAGTTCTTC; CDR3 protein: CASRPPGLHYNEQFF
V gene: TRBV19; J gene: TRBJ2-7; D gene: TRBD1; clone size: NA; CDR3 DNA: TGTGCCAGTAGTTCAGTAGGGGGCGCGATCTCCTACGAGCAGTACTTC; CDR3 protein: CASSSVGGAISYEQYF
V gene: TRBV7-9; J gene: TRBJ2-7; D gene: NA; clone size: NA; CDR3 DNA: TGTGCTTGGGACATCGGGTCCTACGAGCAGTACTTC; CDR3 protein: CAWDIGSYEQYF
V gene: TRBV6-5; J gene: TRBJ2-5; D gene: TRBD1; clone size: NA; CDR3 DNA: TGTGCCAGCAGACATACAGGGGTGGAGACCCAGTACTTC; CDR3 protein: CASRHTGVETQYF
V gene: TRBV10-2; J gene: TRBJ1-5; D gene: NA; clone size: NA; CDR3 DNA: TGCGCCAGCAGTGCGAGGGCTGGGAGTGATCAGCCCCAGCATTTT; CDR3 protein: CASSARAGSDQPQHF
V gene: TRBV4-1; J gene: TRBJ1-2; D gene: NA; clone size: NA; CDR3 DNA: TGCGCCAGCAGCCAAGATTCGGGGTACAGACCGCTTAATCCCTATGGCTACACCTTC; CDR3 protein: CASSQDSGYRPLNPYGYTF
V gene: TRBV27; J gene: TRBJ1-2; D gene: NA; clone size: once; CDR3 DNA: TGTGCCAGCCGCACGAACAGTGCGACTGGCTACACCTTC; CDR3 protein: CASRTNSATGYTF
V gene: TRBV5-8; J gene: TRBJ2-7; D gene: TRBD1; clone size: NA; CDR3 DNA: TGTGCCAGCAGCCCAGGGTGGGACAGGGTCGACTTC; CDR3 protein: CASSPGWDRVDF
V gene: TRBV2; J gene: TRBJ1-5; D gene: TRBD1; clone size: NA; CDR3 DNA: TGTGCCAGCAGGGAGACAGGGTTGAGCAATCAGCCCCAGCATTTT; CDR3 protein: CASRETGLSNQPQHF